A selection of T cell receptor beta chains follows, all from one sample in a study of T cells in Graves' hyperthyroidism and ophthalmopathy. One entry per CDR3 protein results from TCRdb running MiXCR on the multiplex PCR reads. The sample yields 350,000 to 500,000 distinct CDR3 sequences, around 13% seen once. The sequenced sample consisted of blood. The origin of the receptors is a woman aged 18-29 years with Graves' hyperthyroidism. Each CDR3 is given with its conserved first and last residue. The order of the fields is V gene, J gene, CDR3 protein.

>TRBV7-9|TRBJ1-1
CASSLDMVGTEAFF
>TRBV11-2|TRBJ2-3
CASSFSGFGTDTQYF
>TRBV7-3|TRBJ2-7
CASSRPGAYEQYF
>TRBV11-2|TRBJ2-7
CASSTGTAYEQYF
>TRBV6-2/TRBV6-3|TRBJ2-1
CASSQPGQNNEQFF
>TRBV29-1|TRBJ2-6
CRRLNGSGGANVLTF
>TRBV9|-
CASSNRGYEQFF
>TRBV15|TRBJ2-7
CATSRELAGVYEQYF
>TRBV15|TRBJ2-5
CATRLAGGLQETQYF
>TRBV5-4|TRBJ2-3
CASSPLAGGGLDTQYF
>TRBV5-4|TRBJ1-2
CASSPPTGVGGYTF
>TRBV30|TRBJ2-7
CAWRLRQGLFSYEQYF
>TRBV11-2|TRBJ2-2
CASSHFLGQGLSGELFF
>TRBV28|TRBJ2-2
CASSFTGLSGDTGELFF
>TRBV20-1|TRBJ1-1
CSARGATVMNTEAFF
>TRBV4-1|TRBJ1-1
CASSQEIGAMNTEAFF
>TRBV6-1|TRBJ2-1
CASREGGRLYNEQFF